The 19 T cell receptor beta chains given below trace back to one sample, sequenced in a study of T cells in women clearing cervical HPV infection. Measured with immunoSEQ multiplex PCR; TCRdb has only the in-frame clones, and not every one. The repertoire table contains some 41,000 clones. Sequencing was done on a sample of blood buffy coat. The receptors were sampled from a woman aged 18 to 69 with a cervical HPV16 infection that either progressed to CIN3+ or cleared (not recorded which).

As for this clone: Coverage ceases 3 residues before the CDR3 finishes, and the germline J gene fills in the end. The V call is TRBV5-1, the J call TRBJ1-1; maybe TRBD1 (6 bases). CDR1 is SGHRS, CDR2 YFSETQ, per germline. Trimming pared 8 bases from V and 0 bases from J, leaving 29 bases between. CDR3 length: 19 residues. The DNA read from the CDR3 is TGCGCCAGTAGCGAGGGGGGGGTAATTGGCGGATTCATGAACACTGAA. Amino acids: CASSEGGVIGGFMNTE. The CDR3 in full is CASSEGGVIGGFMNTEAFF. Supplemented by reference TRBV5-1 and TRBJ1-1, the full variable domain reads KAGVTQTPRYLIKTRGQQVTLSCSPISGHRSVSWYQQTPGQGLQFLFEYFSETQRNKGNFPGRFSGRQFSNSRSEMNVSTLELGDSALYLCASSEGGVIGGFMNTEAFFGQGTRLTVV.

About this clone itself: The read stops 3 residues short of the end of the CDR3; the missing end is completed from the germline J gene. The rearrangement links TRBV5-1 to TRBJ2-3, with TRBD2 matching over 10 bases. CDR1 and CDR2 from the germline V gene are SGHRS and YFSETQ. V lost 5 bases to trimming and J lost 3 bases; unmatched junction nucleotides: 0. CDR3 length equals 13 residues. The CDR3 loop is CASRLAGTDTQYF. The CDR3 bases that were read are TGCGCCAGCAGACTAGCGGGAACAGATACG.

On this clone: From the germline J gene comes the end of the CDR3, since the read stops 3 residues before it. The chain couples TRBV18 to TRBJ1-2, with 9 bases lining up with TRBD1. The CDR3 covers 15 residues. Germline V gene sequence: CDR1 KGHSH, CDR2 LQKENI. The CDR3 loop is CASSPPYRGPAGYTF. CDR3 DNA, as far as it was read: TGTGCCAGCTCACCACCGTACAGGGGGCCAGCAGGC.

Comment on this clone: The CDR3 end falls 3 residues outside the read, so it is completed with the germline J gene. J is TRBJ2-3 and V is TRBV28; 7 bases map to TRBD1. The CDR3 loop spans 14 amino acids. CDR1 and CDR2 (germline): MDHEN, SYDVKM. V shed 6 bases, J shed 5 bases, and the junction held 8 bases outside the gene matches. The CDR3 loop is CASSPRAGGDTQYF. CDR3 DNA, as far as it was read: TGTGCCAGCAGCCCTAGGGCAGGGGGAGATACG.

Turning to this clone: The read comes to an end 3 residues before the CDR3 does, leaving the germline J gene to fill in the end. The chain recombines TRBV28 with TRBJ1-2, with D possibly being TRBD1 (5 bases). V lost 7 bases and J 4 bases, leaving 16 bases between the germline ends. Germline V gives CDR1 MDHEN, CDR2 SYDVKM. The CDR3 length is 14 residues. The CDR3 region is CASTTAGTLYGYTF. The sequenced part of the CDR3 DNA is TGTGCCAGCACCACCGCCGGGACTCTCTATGGC.

Notes on this clone: The CDR3 end lies 3 residues beyond the end of the read and is filled in from the germline J gene. This rearrangement joins TRBV30 to TRBJ1-3; no firm D call. This CDR3 is built from 11 residues. The germline CDR1 and CDR2 sequences are GTSNPN and SVGIG (reference sequence). V was trimmed by 1 base and J by 4 bases, leaving 2 bases between them. The CDR3 here is CAWSAGNTIYF. The DNA read from the CDR3 is TGTGCCTGGAGTGCAGGAAACACC.

With respect to this clone: Read sequence stops 3 residues before the CDR3 end, and the germline J gene provides the missing end. The rearrangement uses TRBV10-1 and TRBJ2-1; 12 nucleotides agree with TRBD2. CDR1 and CDR2 (germline): WNHNN, SYGVQD (reference sequence). Trimming took 0 bases from V and 8 from J; bases not matched to a gene: 5. The length of the CDR3 is 16 residues. The sequenced CDR3 bases are TGCGCCAGCAGTGAGTCGACTAGCGGGAGTGTTGATGAG. It translates to CASSESTSGSVDE. The full CDR3 sequence reads CASSESTSGSVDEQFF.

As for this clone: Read coverage stops 3 residues before the CDR3 terminus; the germline J gene supplies the remainder. The chain recombines TRBV10-3 with TRBJ2-2; a weak D match, TRBD2 (6 bases). In germline, CDR1 is ENHRY, CDR2 SYGVKD. This CDR3 spans 14 amino acids. Trimming shortened V by 6 bases and J by 3 bases, and 11 bases separated the two germline ends. CDR3 sequence: CAIRGGGDTGELFF. The sequenced CDR3 bases are TGTGCCATCAGGGGTGGAGGGGACACCGGGGAG.

In regard to this clone: The read stops 3 residues short of the end of the CDR3; the missing end is completed from the germline J gene. V usage is TRBV20-1 and J usage is TRBJ2-1; D is ambiguous. The CDR3 extends over 12 amino acids. V was clipped by 3 bases and J by 4 bases, with 7 bases between them. CDR1 and CDR2 (germline): DFQATT, SNEGSKA (reference sequence). CDR3 DNA, as far as it was read: TGCAGTGCTAGCCGGGTTTACAATGAG. Its translation: CSASRVYNE. The full CDR3 reads CSASRVYNEQFF.

In regard to this clone: The CDR3 is cut off 3 residues early in the read; its end comes from the germline J gene. The genes are TRBV20-1 and TRBJ2-3, with D unclear. Germline CDR1 is DFQATT and CDR2 is SNEGSKA (reference sequence). This CDR3 contains 12 residues. V shed 3 bases and J shed 3 bases, with 7 bases lying between them. The CDR3 loop reads CSASLQTDTQYF. The part of the CDR3 DNA that was read is TGCAGTGCTAGTTTACAGACAGATACG.

About this clone: The read stops 3 residues short of the end of the CDR3; the missing end is completed from the germline J gene. The rearrangement uses TRBV2 and TRBJ2-1; 11 nucleotides line up with TRBD2. This CDR3 is built from 16 residues. Germline V gene data show CDR1 as SNHLY and CDR2 as FYNNEI. The junction had 8 bases not matched to a gene; V was cut back by 10 bases and J by 0 bases. The DNA read from the CDR3 is TGTGCCACCTTCCTAGCGGGAGGTCACTCCTACAATGAG. The encoded protein is CATFLAGGHSYNE. The full CDR3 is CATFLAGGHSYNEQFF.

About this clone itself: The CDR3 end falls 3 residues outside the read, so it is completed with the germline J gene. The chain uses TRBV19 and TRBJ2-1, with 8 bases lining up with TRBD2. The CDR3 spans 16 residues. The germline V gene has CDR1 LNHDA and CDR2 SQIVND (reference sequence). The junction had 12 bases not matched to a gene; V was cut back by 5 bases and J by 6 bases. CDR3: CASSLNTGGGLNEQFF. The sequenced part of the CDR3 DNA is TGTGCCAGTAGTCTCAATACGGGGGGGGGCCTCAATGAG.

With respect to this clone: The read ends 3 residues shy of where the CDR3 ends; the end is completed using the germline J gene. J is TRBJ2-5 and V is TRBV7-6; possibly TRBD1 for D (5 bases). Trimming pared 3 bases from V and 0 bases from J, leaving 14 bases between. This CDR3 region has 16 residues. The germline V gene encodes CDR1 SGHVS and CDR2 FNYEAQ. The part of the CDR3 DNA that was read is TGTGCCAGCAGCTTCGGGCAGGGTTGGTACCAAGAGACC. This gives the protein CASSFGQGWYQET. The full CDR3 reads CASSFGQGWYQETQYF.

Details on this clone: The sequenced fragment ends 3 residues before the CDR3 boundary, so the rest is inferred from the germline J gene. The chain couples TRBV5-6 to TRBJ2-5; 7 bases are shared with TRBD1. There are 15 residues in the CDR3. Germline V CDR1 and CDR2: SGHDT, YYEEEE. The J segment lost 5 bases and the V segment lost 4 bases, leaving 11 bases of the junction unmatched. CDR3 sequence reads: CASSGGQLLRETQYF. The part of the CDR3 DNA that was read is TGTGCCAGCAGCGGGGGACAGCTCCTTAGGGAGACC.

In regard to this clone: The read stops 3 residues short of the end of the CDR3; the missing end is completed from the germline J gene. V is TRBV2 and J is TRBJ1-1, with no clear D. The CDR3 is made up of 14 amino acids. V was shortened by 6 bases and J by 1 base, with 12 bases between the two germline ends. Germline values: CDR1 SNHLY, CDR2 FYNNEI. The part of the CDR3 DNA that was read is TGTGCCAGCAGGCCCCTGTCTAAGAACACTGAA. The encoded protein is CASRPLSKNTE. The CDR3 as a whole reads CASRPLSKNTEAFF.

Comment on this clone: Read sequence stops 3 residues before the CDR3 end, and the germline J gene provides the missing end. This rearrangement joins TRBV2 to TRBJ2-3, with D tentatively TRBD2 (7 bases). Germline CDR1 SNHLY, CDR2 FYNNEI. V was trimmed by 7 bases and J by 1 base, leaving 15 bases between them. The CDR3 consists of 15 residues. Partial CDR3 DNA: TGTGCCAGCACCAAGGGGGGGCCCCGCACAGATACG. Protein product: CASTKGGPRTDT. The whole CDR3 sequence is CASTKGGPRTDTQYF.

Notes on this clone: The read terminates 3 residues before the CDR3 end, so the remaining end is supplied by the germline J gene. This sequence joins TRBV7-6 and TRBJ1-1; 10 nucleotides align to TRBD1. With V trimmed by 2 bases and J by 6 bases, 3 bases remained unmatched. This CDR3 has 14 amino acids. Germline values: CDR1 SGHVS, CDR2 FNYEAQ. The sequenced CDR3 bases are TGTGCCAGCAGCTTATGGACAGGGGGGCCTGAA. Protein sequence: CASSLWTGGPE. The whole CDR3 region reads CASSLWTGGPEAFF.

With respect to this clone: Read coverage stops 3 residues before the CDR3 terminus; the germline J gene supplies the remainder. The J gene is TRBJ2-7, the V gene TRBV7-6; 11 nucleotides line up with TRBD2. Trimming removed 5 bases from V and 5 bases from J; junction bases left unmatched: 2. In germline, CDR1 is SGHVS, CDR2 FNYEAQ. This CDR3 contains 13 residues. The part of the CDR3 DNA that was read is TGTGCCAGCAGCACGGGACTAGCGGACGAG. Translating gives CASSTGLADE. The full CDR3 sequence reads CASSTGLADEQYF.

Of note for this clone: The read terminates 3 residues ahead of where the CDR3 ends, so the germline J gene completes it. The V and J genes are TRBV10-3 and TRBJ2-7; D is undetermined. Between the trimmed V and J ends, which lost 2 bases and 3 bases, there was a span of 8 bases. Per the germline V gene, CDR1 is ENHRY and CDR2 is SYGVKD. The CDR3 is made up of 13 amino acids. Partial CDR3 DNA: TGTGCCATCAGTGAGAACCCGGGCTACGAG. It specifies CAISENPGYE. The CDR3 as a whole reads CAISENPGYEQYF.